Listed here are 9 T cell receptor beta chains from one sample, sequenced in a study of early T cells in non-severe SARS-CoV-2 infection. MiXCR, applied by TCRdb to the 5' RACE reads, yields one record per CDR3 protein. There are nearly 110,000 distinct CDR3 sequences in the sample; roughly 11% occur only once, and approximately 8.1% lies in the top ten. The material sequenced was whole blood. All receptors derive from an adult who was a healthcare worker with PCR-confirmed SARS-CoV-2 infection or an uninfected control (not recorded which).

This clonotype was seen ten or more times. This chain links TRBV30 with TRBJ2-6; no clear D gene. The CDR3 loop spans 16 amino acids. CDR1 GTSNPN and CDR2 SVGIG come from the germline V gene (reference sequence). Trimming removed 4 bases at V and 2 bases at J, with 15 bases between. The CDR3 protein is CAWMEIQIPGANVLTF. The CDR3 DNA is TGTGCCTGGATGGAAATACAGATCCCTGGGGCCAACGTCCTGACTTTC.

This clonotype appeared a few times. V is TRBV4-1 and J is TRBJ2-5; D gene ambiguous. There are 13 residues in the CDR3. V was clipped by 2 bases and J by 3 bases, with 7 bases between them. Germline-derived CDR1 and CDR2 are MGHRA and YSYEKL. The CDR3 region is CASSQWKEETQYF. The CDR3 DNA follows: TGCGCCAGCAGCCAATGGAAAGAAGAGACCCAGTACTTC.

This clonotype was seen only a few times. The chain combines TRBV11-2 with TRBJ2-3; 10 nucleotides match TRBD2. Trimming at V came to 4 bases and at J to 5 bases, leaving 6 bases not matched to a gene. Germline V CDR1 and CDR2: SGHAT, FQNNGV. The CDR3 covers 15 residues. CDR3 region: CASSSSTSGIDTQYF. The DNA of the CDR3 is TGTGCCAGCAGCTCATCTACTAGCGGGATAGATACGCAGTATTTT.

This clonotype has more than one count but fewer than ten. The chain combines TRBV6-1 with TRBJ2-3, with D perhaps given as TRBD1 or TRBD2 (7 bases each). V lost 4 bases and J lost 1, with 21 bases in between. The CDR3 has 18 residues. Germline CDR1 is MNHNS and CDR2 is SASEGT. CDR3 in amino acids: CASSVRPAGDSRTDTQYF. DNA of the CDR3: TGTGCCAGCAGTGTCCGACCCGCGGGGGACAGTCGCACAGATACGCAGTATTTT.

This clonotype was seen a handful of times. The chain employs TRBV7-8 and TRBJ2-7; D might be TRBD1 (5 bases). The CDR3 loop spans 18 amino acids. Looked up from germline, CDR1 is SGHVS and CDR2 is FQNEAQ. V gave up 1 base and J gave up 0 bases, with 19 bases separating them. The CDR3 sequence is CASSLVGASRWSSYEQYF. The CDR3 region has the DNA TGTGCCAGCAGCTTAGTAGGGGCTAGTCGATGGAGCTCCTACGAGCAGTACTTC.

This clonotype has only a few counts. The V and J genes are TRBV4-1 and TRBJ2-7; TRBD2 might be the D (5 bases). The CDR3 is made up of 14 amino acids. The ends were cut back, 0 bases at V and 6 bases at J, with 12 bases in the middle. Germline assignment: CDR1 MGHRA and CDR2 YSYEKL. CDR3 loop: CASSQDNSAGEQYF. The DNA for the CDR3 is TGCGCCAGCAGCCAAGACAACAGTGCGGGCGAGCAGTACTTC.

The CDR3 region is CASSQGLAFTGELFF. In DNA, the CDR3 is TGTGCCAGCAGCCAAGGACTAGCATTCACCGGGGAGCTGTTTTTT. The gene calls are TRBV3-1 and TRBJ2-2; 7 nucleotides line up with TRBD2. Germline CDR1 and CDR2: LGHDT and YNNKEL (reference sequence). Trimming at V came to 1 base and at J to 4 bases, leaving 3 bases not matched to a gene. The CDR3 covers 15 residues.

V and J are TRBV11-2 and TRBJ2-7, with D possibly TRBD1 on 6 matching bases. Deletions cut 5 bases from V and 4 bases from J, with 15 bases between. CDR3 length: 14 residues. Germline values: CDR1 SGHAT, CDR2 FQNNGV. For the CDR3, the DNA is TGTGCCAGCAGCCTTCGGACAGCACCTTACGAGCAGTACTTC. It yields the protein CASSLRTAPYEQYF.

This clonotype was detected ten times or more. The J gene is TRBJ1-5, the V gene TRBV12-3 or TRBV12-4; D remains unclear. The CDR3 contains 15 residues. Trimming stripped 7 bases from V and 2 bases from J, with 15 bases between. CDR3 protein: CASTREGRGNQPQHF. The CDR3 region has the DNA TGTGCCAGCACCAGAGAAGGAAGGGGCAATCAGCCCCAGCATTTT.